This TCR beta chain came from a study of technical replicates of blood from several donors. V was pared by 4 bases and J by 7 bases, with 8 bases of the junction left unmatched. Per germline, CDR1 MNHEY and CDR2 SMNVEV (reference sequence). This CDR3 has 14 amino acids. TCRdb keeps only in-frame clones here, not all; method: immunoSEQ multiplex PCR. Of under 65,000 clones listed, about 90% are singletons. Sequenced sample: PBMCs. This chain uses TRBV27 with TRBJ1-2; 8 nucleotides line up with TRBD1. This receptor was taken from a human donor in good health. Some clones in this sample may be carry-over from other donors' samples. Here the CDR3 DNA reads TGTGCCAGCAGTTCCCGGGCAGGGGGCCTTGGCTACACCTTC. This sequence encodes CASSSRAGGLGYTF.